Reported below is one T cell receptor (beta chain). This record belongs to a study of T cell clusters in autoimmune cytopenias. Germline assignment: CDR1 LNHNV and CDR2 YYDKDF (reference sequence). The CDR3 totals 15 residues. TRB was amplified from about 260 ng of peripheral blood genomic DNA per sample. Multiplex touch-down PCR amplified TRB using TRB-A and TRB-B pools in one tube. TCRdb reprocessed the multiplex PCR reads and reports one entry per CDR3 protein, with no DNA. The listing records about 7,000 distinct CDR3 sequences. The same data also went into a second study, on T cell repertoires in aging, cancer and after chemotherapy.

Sequencing was carried out using peripheral blood. The V and J genes are TRBV15 and TRBJ2-3; the D call of TRBD2 rests on TCRdb alone, since no DNA is present to check it. The TCR originated in a human donor in good health. CDR3 protein: CATSRDRGGTDTQYF.